This is a list of T cell receptor beta chains from one sample in a study of glioma-infiltrating T cells. One entry per CDR3 protein results from TCRdb running MiXCR on the multiplex PCR reads. The data contain approximately 400,000 distinct CDR3 sequences, 41% of them singletons. The sequencing input was glioma tissue, nonneoplastic brain tissue, or PBMCs (not recorded which). All receptors derive from a human donor with low-grade glioma or glioblastoma, undergoing nonglioma brain surgery, or in good health (not recorded which). The CDR3 runs from the conserved cysteine through the conserved F or W.

len,v_gene,CDR3aa
16,TRBV6-2/TRBV6-3,CASSYPSGGVHNEQFF
14,TRBV12-3/TRBV12-4,CASRVSTGTYEQYF
11,TRBV29-1,CSVEGGEKLFF
13,TRBV19,CASSPWLTGELFF
17,TRBV28,CASSLDGKSGGNYGYTF
13,TRBV27,CASSSNRGGGYTF
13,TRBV28,CASSSGQEPEAFF
14,TRBV20-1,CSARDRVGPDTQYF
17,TRBV6-2/TRBV6-3,CASSYPPEREGADTQYF
14,TRBV10-3,CAISELQGINGYTF
16,TRBV28,CASSPGQGQYTDTQYF
14,TRBV29-1,CSALSSGYGYGYTF
14,TRBV20-1,CSAKGLAGGNEQFF
13,TRBV7-9,CASSLPSTRRQYF
18,TRBV7-6,CASSFRSLGLQRTDTQYF
10,TRBV28,CASSLDGYNF
13,TRBV15,CATGDRRSYEQFF
12,TRBV10-3,CAISGSGYEQYF
14,TRBV27,CASSFQGTGEKLLF
14,TRBV7-9,CASSLARTSDTQYF
12,TRBV11-1,CASSSTARGAFF
16,TRBV4-1,CASSQVIGREPYEQYF
16,TRBV7-8,CASSFSGTSSYNEQFF
11,TRBV20-1,CSALRLPEQFF
15,TRBV20-1,CSARDPRTGGNTIYF
17,TRBV7-2,CASSSLGVAGDYNEQFF